A selection of T cell receptor beta chains follows, all from one sample in a study of cytomegalovirus exposure and HLA in healthy donors. The table came from immunoSEQ multiplex PCR; TCRdb's copy has only in-frame clones and leaves some out. The sample yields 150,000 to 200,000 clones, around 75% seen once. Sequencing was performed on PBMCs. Receptors were obtained from a man between 18 and 29 years old in good health and CMV-seropositive. CDR3s include the opening cysteine and the closing phenylalanine or tryptophan. The order of the fields is J gene, clone size, CDR3 length, V gene, D gene, CDR3 protein, CDR3 DNA. A D gene is named only where the DNA matches it firmly. Only part of the rows carry a size: once, few, many, or a class if the clone is expanded.

TRBJ2-7	NA	15	TRBV5-1	NA	CASSKGPGADYEQYF	TGCGCCAGCAGCAAGGGACCGGGAGCTGACTACGAGCAGTACTTC
TRBJ1-1	NA	17	TRBV11-2	NA	CASSLGGFTSSNTEAFF	TGTGCCAGCAGCTTAGGAGGGTTTACATCCTCGAACACTGAAGCTTTCTTT
TRBJ2-1	NA	16	TRBV25-1	TRBD2	CASSLPGLAGKVAQFF	TGTGCCAGCAGTTTACCGGGACTAGCGGGAAAGGTGGCGCAGTTCTTC
TRBJ2-1	NA	16	TRBV5-6	TRBD2	CASSILSGRGGNEQFF	TGTGCCAGCAGTATACTTAGCGGGAGAGGTGGCAATGAGCAGTTCTTC
TRBJ1-1	once	15	TRBV7-6	TRBD1	CASSRGQWTNTEAFF	TGTGCCAGCAGCCGGGGACAGTGGACGAACACTGAAGCTTTCTTT
TRBJ2-7	NA	15	TRBV9	TRBD1	CASSGTGQGAYEQYF	TGTGCCAGCAGCGGAACCGGACAGGGAGCCTACGAGCAGTACTTC
TRBJ2-5	NA	14	TRBV7-2	NA	CASSLDHPGETQYF	TGTGCCAGCAGCTTAGATCACCCCGGGGAGACCCAGTACTTC
TRBJ2-2	NA	15	TRBV6-1	TRBD2	CASSTLAGGTGELFF	TGTGCCAGCAGTACTCTAGCGGGGGGCACCGGGGAGCTGTTTTTT
TRBJ1-1	many	15	TRBV6-1	TRBD1	CASSEVVGQGTEAFF	TGTGCCAGCAGTGAAGTAGTCGGACAGGGCACTGAAGCTTTCTTT
TRBJ2-2	NA	15	TRBV25-1	TRBD2	CASSEEREGTGELFF	TGTGCCAGCAGTGAGGAGCGGGAGGGCACCGGGGAGCTGTTTTTT
TRBJ1-4	NA	11	TRBV6-1	NA	CASRGEAKLFF	TGTGCCAGCAGAGGGGAGGCAAAACTGTTTTTT
TRBJ2-7	NA	16	TRBV4-2	NA	CASSQDGGPQYYEQYF	TGTGCCAGCAGCCAAGATGGCGGTCCGCAATACTACGAGCAGTACTTC
TRBJ2-7	NA	14	TRBV27	TRBD1	CASSFGQDSYEQYF	TGTGCCAGCAGTTTCGGACAGGACTCCTACGAGCAGTACTTC
TRBJ1-1	few	12	TRBV29-1	NA	CSAQVPNTEAFF	TGCAGCGCACAGGTCCCGAACACTGAAGCTTTCTTT
TRBJ2-7	NA	16	TRBV7-9	TRBD1	CASSLWGGTGFYEQYF	TGTGCCAGCAGCTTATGGGGTGGGACAGGGTTCTACGAGCAGTACTTC
TRBJ2-1	NA	15	TRBV18	NA	CASSPSRAGLSEQFF	TGTGCCAGCTCACCTTCACGGGCAGGACTGAGTGAGCAGTTCTTC
TRBJ2-6	once	21	TRBV21-1	NA	CASSKFETDHVGCCGANVLTF	TGTGCCAGCAGCAAATTCGAGACAGACCACGTAGGGTGCTGTGGGGCCAACGTCCTGACTTTC
TRBJ1-5	NA	15	TRBV27	NA	CATSSGVNSNQPQHF	TGTGCCACCAGTAGCGGGGTCAATAGCAATCAGCCCCAGCATTTT
TRBJ2-1	NA	15	TRBV7-2	NA	CASKTGTTIYNEQFF	TGTGCTAGTAAGACCGGGACAACAATCTACAATGAGCAGTTCTTC
TRBJ2-7	NA	15	TRBV15	NA	CATSRDRTATYEQYF	TGTGCCACCAGCAGAGACAGGACAGCTACCTACGAGCAGTACTTC
TRBJ2-3	NA	16	TRBV4-2	TRBD2	CASSRDLAGDTDTQYF	TGTGCCAGCAGCCGGGACCTAGCGGGGGACACAGATACGCAGTATTTT
TRBJ2-7	few	15	TRBV6-5	NA	CASRGGLRTSYEQYF	TGTGCCAGCAGGGGGGGACTTCGTACCAGCTACGAGCAGTACTTC
TRBJ1-4	NA	15	TRBV27	TRBD1	CASSRLGTDNEKLFF	TGTGCCAGCTCTAGGTTAGGGACAGACAATGAAAAACTGTTTTTT
TRBJ2-1	NA	14	TRBV7-9	NA	CASNLGQFYNEQFF	TGTGCCAGCAACTTAGGACAGTTCTACAATGAGCAGTTCTTC
TRBJ2-7	NA	15	TRBV7-9	TRBD2	CASSFSGRPPYEQYF	TGTGCCAGCAGCTTTAGCGGGAGACCGCCCTACGAGCAGTACTTC
TRBJ2-5	NA	13	TRBV28	NA	CASSLFGGGEQYF	TGTGCCAGCAGTTTATTTGGGGGAGGAGAGCAGTACTTC
TRBJ2-7	NA	13	TRBV7-2	NA	CASSRSGSYEQYF	TGTGCCAGCAGCCGCTCCGGTTCATACGAGCAGTACTTC
TRBJ2-7	NA	14	TRBV28	NA	CASSFQDPSYEQYF	TGTGCCAGCAGTTTCCAGGATCCCTCCTACGAGCAGTACTTC